The 25 T cell receptor beta chains listed next were all sequenced from one sample in a study of Graves' ophthalmopathy and Graves' hyperthyroidism. TCR beta CDR3 amplification used RNA transcripts. The workflow started with a first-round RT-PCR run with HTBI primers and then moved on to a second-round multiplex PCR. TCRdb analysed the multiplex PCR reads with MiXCR anew, one entry per CDR3 protein. The repertoire includes 170,000 or so distinct CDR3 sequences, roughly 36% of them detected once, and less than 9.5% sits in the top ten. Sequencing was done on a sample of peripheral blood. The source of these receptors is a man younger than 40 with Graves' ophthalmopathy.

The V gene is TRBV6-2 or TRBV6-3, the J gene TRBJ2-7; D may correspond to TRBD1 or TRBD2 (5 bases each). Germline V gene sequence: CDR1 MNHEY, CDR2 SVGEGT. V shed 5 bases and J shed 4 bases, with 24 bases lying between them. CDR3 size: 17 residues. The DNA for the CDR3 is TGTGCCAGCAGTCTCCACCCAATCGGGGCCAAACCTTACGAGCAGTACTTC. This sequence encodes CASSLHPIGAKPYEQYF.

Many counts were recorded for this clonotype. This sequence joins TRBV11-2 and TRBJ1-2, with 7 bases that match TRBD1. Germline trimming cut 5 bases from V and 5 bases from J; bases unmatched to any gene: 5. Germline values: CDR1 SGHAT, CDR2 FQNNGV. The CDR3 runs 13 residues. CDR3 residues: CASSNPGQYGYTF. CDR3 DNA: TGTGCCAGCAGCAACCCGGGACAGTATGGCTACACCTTC. Full variable domain (remainder filled in from reference TRBV11-2 and TRBJ1-2): EAGVAQSPRYKIIEKRQSVAFWCNPISGHATLYWYQQILGQGPKLLIQFQNNGVVDDSQLPKDRFSAERLKGVDSTLKIQPAKLEDSAVYLCASSNPGQYGYTFGSGTRLTVV.

Ten or more counts support this clonotype. The genes are TRBV7-2 and TRBJ2-5, with 7 bases lining up with TRBD1. The V gene end was trimmed by 5 bases and the J gene end by 1 base; junction bases not matched to a gene: 4. Germline-derived CDR1 and CDR2 are SGHTA and FQGNSA. The CDR3 is made up of 14 amino acids. The CDR3 region has the DNA TGTGCCAGCAGCCCGGGACAGCTCCAAGAGACCCAGTACTTC. This codes for CASSPGQLQETQYF.

This clonotype came up many times. The genes are TRBV5-1 and TRBJ2-7; 8 bases are shared with TRBD2. The CDR3 consists of 14 residues. Losses at the gene ends were 4 bases for V and 6 bases for J; bases not matched to a gene: 9. Germline values: CDR1 SGHRS, CDR2 YFSETQ. The chain's CDR3 is CASSRTRAGGEQYF. The DNA for the CDR3 is TGCGCCAGCAGCCGCACTAGGGCGGGAGGCGAGCAGTACTTC.

This clonotype was recorded many times. The rearrangement uses TRBV19 and TRBJ2-7; 10 bases are a match to TRBD2. The length of the CDR3 is 15 residues. Germline V gene sequence: CDR1 LNHDA, CDR2 SQIVND (reference sequence). The trim removed 7 bases at V and 1 base at J, leaving 7 bases unmatched. CDR3 DNA: TGTGCCAGTACCCCGACTAGCGGGCCGTCCTACGAGCAGTACTTC. Residues: CASTPTSGPSYEQYF. The full variable domain, in which reference TRBV19 and TRBJ2-7 provide the parts outside the CDR3, is DGGITQSPKYLFRKEGQNVTLSCEQNLNHDAMYWYRQDPGQGLRLIYYSQIVNDFQKGDIAEGYSVSREKKESFPLTVTSAQKNPTAFYLCASTPTSGPSYEQYFGPGTRLTVT.

This clonotype appeared many times. V and J are TRBV6-1 and TRBJ2-2, with TRBD2 as a possible D gene (5 bases). Per germline, CDR1 MNHNS and CDR2 SASEGT. V gave up 2 bases and J gave up 3 bases, with 7 bases separating them. This CDR3 is 14 amino acids long. CDR3 amino acids: CASSEMRDTGELFF. CDR3 in DNA: TGTGCCAGCAGTGAAATGAGGGACACCGGGGAGCTGTTTTTT.

This clonotype was counted many times. The V call is TRBV30, the J call TRBJ2-7, with 7 nucleotides matching TRBD1. The CDR3 length is 12 residues. Germline CDR1 and CDR2: GTSNPN and SVGIG (reference sequence). V gave up 6 bases and J gave up 4 bases; unmatched junction bases: 6. DNA of the CDR3: TGTGCCTGCCGGGACAGTGTATACGAGCAGTACTTC. The encoded protein is CACRDSVYEQYF.

This clonotype occurred many times. The chain recombines TRBV30 with TRBJ2-6; D is perhaps TRBD1 (5 bases). Looked up from germline, CDR1 is GTSNPN and CDR2 is SVGIG (reference sequence). V lost 3 bases and J lost 0, with 18 bases in between. This CDR3 contains 18 residues. For the CDR3, the DNA is TGTGCCTGGAGCGACGGACACTTACCCCTCTCTGGGGCCAACGTCCTGACTTTC. This gives the protein CAWSDGHLPLSGANVLTF.

This clonotype was recorded at least ten times. The V call is TRBV25-1, the J call TRBJ2-7, with TRBD1 identical over 7 bases. The V gene end was trimmed by 3 bases and the J gene end by 2 bases; junction bases not matched to a gene: 10. CDR3 length: 16 amino acids. CDR1 and CDR2 (germline): MGHDK, SYGVNS. The CDR3 nucleotides are TGTGCCAGCAGTGAGATGGGCCGGGACAGCACCTACGAGCAGTACTTC. Encoded protein: CASSEMGRDSTYEQYF.

The table lists this clonotype with many counts. The rearrangement joins TRBV6-2 or TRBV6-3 to TRBJ1-1; D uncertain. This CDR3 is 12 amino acids long. CDR1 MNHEY and CDR2 SVGEGT come from the germline V gene. The V and J ends lost 4 bases and 4 bases respectively, with 7 bases between them. CDR3 in DNA: TGTGCCAGCAGTTGGGGAGTCACTGAAGCTTTCTTT. This translates into CASSWGVTEAFF.

The sample holds many counts of this clonotype. The chain links TRBV7-2 to TRBJ2-7; possible D gene TRBD2, 5 bases. Germline lookup yields CDR1 SGHTA and CDR2 FQGNSA. This CDR3 spans 14 amino acids. The V gene lost 3 bases and the J gene lost 5 bases, with 14 bases spanning the gap. The CDR3 DNA sequence: TGTGCCAGCAGCTTGAGCGAGCCGGGGAACGAGCAGTACTTC. This codes for CASSLSEPGNEQYF.

This rearrangement joins TRBV29-1 to TRBJ1-3; D not certain. CDR3 size: 11 residues. The germline gives CDR1 SQVTM, CDR2 ANQGSEA. For the CDR3, the DNA is TGCAGTGCAACCTCTGGAAACACCATATATTTT. Its translation is CSATSGNTIYF.

At least ten counts were recorded for this clonotype. The J gene is TRBJ2-6, the V gene TRBV28; 9 positions match TRBD1. V lost 5 bases and J lost 4; bases outside the gene matches: 9. Per the germline V gene, CDR1 is MDHEN and CDR2 is SYDVKM. This CDR3 has 17 residues. CDR3 residues: CASSALGTGYGANVLTF. Written as DNA, the CDR3 is TGTGCCAGCAGTGCCCTCGGGACAGGGTACGGGGCCAACGTCCTGACTTTC.

The rearrangement uses TRBV24-1 and TRBJ2-5; TRBD2 matches at 14 bases. Trimming at V came to 3 bases and at J to 4 bases, leaving 3 bases not matched to a gene. This CDR3 is built from 16 residues. Germline V gene data show CDR1 as KGHDR and CDR2 as SFDVKD. CDR3 residues: CATSDGTSGSGETQYF. The CDR3 coding sequence is TGTGCCACCAGTGATGGGACTAGCGGGAGCGGAGAGACCCAGTACTTC.

The table lists this clonotype with many counts. The genes are TRBV12-3 or TRBV12-4 and TRBJ2-7, with 8 bases matching TRBD2. The CDR3 length is 15 residues. J lost 6 bases, V lost 4 bases, and 11 bases had no gene match. DNA for the CDR3: TGTGCCAGCAGTTCGGGGGGGATACAGGGATCCGAGCAGTACTTC. This sequence encodes CASSSGGIQGSEQYF.

A single count supports this clonotype. The rearrangement joins TRBV6-5 to TRBJ1-1, with a possible D match to TRBD1 (6 bases). The CDR3 runs to 15 residues. CDR1 is MNHEY and CDR2 is SVGAGI in the germline V gene. Trimming took off 2 bases at V and 1 base at J, with 11 bases between the two ends. The CDR3 DNA is TGTGCCAGCAGTTACGGCCTCAGGGGGAACACTGAAGCTTTCTTT. Translating gives CASSYGLRGNTEAFF.

In this sample, this clonotype turned up many times. The chain combines TRBV6-1 with TRBJ2-5; no firm D call. The germline V gene encodes CDR1 MNHNS and CDR2 SASEGT. CDR3 length: 14 amino acids. With 1 base removed from V and 5 bases from J, the gap between germline ends came to 11 bases. CDR3: CASSEGHRRETQYF. The CDR3 bases are TGTGCCAGCAGTGAAGGACACCGAAGGGAGACCCAGTACTTC.

This clonotype was counted at least ten times. The chain links TRBV6-1 to TRBJ2-5, with 7 bases fitting TRBD1. Germline loops: CDR1 MNHNS, CDR2 SASEGT. Trimming cost V 6 bases and J 2 bases; bases outside gene matches: 9. The CDR3 is 15 amino acids. CDR3 region: CASSGITTGQETQYF. CDR3 DNA: TGTGCCAGCAGCGGAATCACGACAGGGCAAGAGACCCAGTACTTC.

The CDR3 DNA is TGTGCCAGCAGCGGACGCCAGGGTCAAGGCTACGAGCAGTACTTC. Amino acid sequence: CASSGRQGQGYEQYF. The genes are TRBV6-2 or TRBV6-3 and TRBJ2-7; maybe TRBD1 (5 bases). The V end lost 6 bases, the J end lost 3 bases, and 18 bases lay between the germline ends. The CDR3 sequence is 15 residues long. Germline V gives CDR1 MNHEY, CDR2 SVGEGT.

Ten or more counts support this clonotype. J is TRBJ2-7 and V is TRBV4-1, with D tentatively TRBD2 (5 bases). Trimming cost V 1 base and J 4 bases, with 8 bases left between them. Germline CDR1 and CDR2: MGHRA and YSYEKL. There are 13 residues in the CDR3. The CDR3 region is CASSQVLAYEQYF. DNA for the CDR3: TGCGCCAGCAGCCAAGTCCTAGCTTACGAGCAGTACTTC.

This clonotype has a count of ten or more. V is TRBV2 and J is TRBJ2-5; D unresolved. CDR1 SNHLY and CDR2 FYNNEI come from the germline V gene. The CDR3 is made up of 10 amino acids. V was pared by 8 bases and J by 1 base, with 2 bases between. DNA for the CDR3: TGTGCCAGCGCCCAAGAGACCCAGTACTTC. Translating it yields CASAQETQYF.

This chain links TRBV6-1 with TRBJ2-5, with 15 positions matching TRBD2. CDR1 is MNHNS, CDR2 SASEGT, per germline. The CDR3 extends over 15 amino acids. Trimming at V came to 7 bases and at J to 5 bases, leaving 5 bases not matched to a gene. CDR3 nucleotides: TGTGCCAGCAATGGACTAGCGGGAGGGGAGGAGACCCAGTACTTC. Encoded protein: CASNGLAGGEETQYF.

The chain links TRBV6-5 to TRBJ2-7; no firm D call. V dropped 0 bases and J dropped 2 bases, with 17 bases sitting between them. This CDR3 comprises 17 residues. Germline values: CDR1 MNHEY, CDR2 SVGAGI. DNA for the CDR3: TGTGCCAGCAGTTACTCGATCTTGGGTAGGGCCACCTACGAGCAGTACTTC. Amino acids: CASSYSILGRATYEQYF.

This clonotype was recorded many times. The chain recombines TRBV6-7 with TRBJ2-5; perhaps TRBD2 as D (6 bases). TRBV6-7 is labeled an ORF, and its function is uncertain. The CDR3 extends over 17 amino acids. Trimming cost V 5 bases and J 1 base, with 20 bases left between them. CDR3 amino acids: CASSRERRSGVQETQYF. CDR3 coding DNA: TGTGCCAGCAGTCGCGAACGGAGGTCGGGGGTCCAAGAGACCCAGTACTTC.

The rearrangement uses TRBV6-2 or TRBV6-3 and TRBJ1-1, with 9 bases matching TRBD1. Germline CDR1 and CDR2: MNHEY and SVGEGT. The CDR3 consists of 17 residues. Losses at the gene ends were 5 bases for V and 1 base for J; bases not matched to a gene: 11. CDR3 in amino acids: CASSRTGTGTQNTEAFF. For the CDR3, the DNA is TGTGCCAGCAGTCGTACCGGGACAGGGACTCAGAACACTGAAGCTTTCTTT.